This TCR beta chain came from a study of blood T cells in healthy people across ages. CDR1 and CDR2 (germline): SGHRS, YFSETQ. V was clipped by 3 bases and J by 8 bases, with 17 bases between them. The CDR3 is 15 amino acids. Then a second PCR, running roughly 7 to 11 cycles, was carried out with a sample-barcoded 5' primer and a J-beta primer mix. The template-switch adaptor, which had 12 random nucleotides, put a tag on each cDNA molecule. TCRdb independently ran MiXCR on the 5' RACE reads; one entry per CDR3 protein. Of more than 900,000 distinct CDR3 sequences listed, roughly 28% were seen once; the top ten hold about 10%. This sample also belongs to another study, concerning T cells of mothers and their children. That paper states: TCR recombination output is shaped by thymic selection similarly in related and unrelated pairs.

This chain connects TRBV5-1 to TRBJ1-4, with D tentatively TRBD1 (6 bases). Source material: blood. The source of this sequence is a middle-aged woman in good health. The CDR3, as DNA: TGCGCCAGCAGCTCCGGGGACAATATGCGGGAAAAACTGTTTTTT. Translating it yields CASSSGDNMREKLFF.